The source of this TCR beta chain is a study of CD8 T cells in Susac syndrome. Random hexamers were used to reverse transcribe roughly 0.45 to 1 ug of RNA. MiXCR, applied by TCRdb to the immunoSEQ multiplex PCR reads, yields one record per CDR3 protein. The table lists 150,000 to 200,000 distinct CDR3 sequences, 93% of them singletons, with around 0.13% in the top ten. The CDR3 extends over 14 amino acids. Per germline, CDR1 LNHNV and CDR2 YYDKDF (reference sequence). The trim removed 5 bases at V and 6 bases at J, leaving 9 bases unmatched. The rearrangement links TRBV15 to TRBJ2-5, with 7 positions matching TRBD1. The sequencing sample was made of CD4+ T cells from PBMCs. The receptor comes from a human donor in good health. CDR3 coding DNA: TGTGCCACCAGCCGCGAGGGGGCACGGAAGACCCAGTACTTC. Its translation is CATSREGARKTQYF.